The present TCR beta chain was sequenced within a study of shared clonotypes between healthy human individuals. The repertoire was sequenced with immunoSEQ multiplex PCR; TCRdb's copy has only in-frame clones and lacks some. The data show about 1.1 million clones, approximately 77% seen once. Every donor was a Caucasian adult from Nashville, Tennessee. The germline CDR1 and CDR2 sequences are SGHTA and FQGNSA. The CDR3 consists of 15 residues. Deletions cut 3 bases from V and 2 bases from J, with 12 bases between. Material for sequencing was memory CD4+ T cells from PBMCs. The subset denotes: CD45RA-negative fraction. The V and J genes are TRBV7-2 and TRBJ2-3; weak D call: TRBD2 (6 bases). The TCR comes from a man between 18 and 35 years old in good health. Some clones in this sample may be carry-over from other donors' samples. The CDR3 loop reads CASSFSGLPTDTQYF. The CDR3 DNA reads as TGTGCCAGCAGCTTCAGCGGGTTGCCCACAGATACGCAGTATTTT.